This note documents a single T cell receptor (beta chain) sequence. The antigen is undetermined. V lost 7 bases, J lost 6 bases, and 8 bases stayed unmatched. Germline assignment: CDR1 MNHNY and CDR2 SVGAGI (reference sequence). CDR3 length: 14 amino acids. This entry comes from a study of T cell responses to AZD1222 COVID-19 vaccine. Study results and caveats: A mostly white British donor set with more females was recruited, and clonal diversity was possibly underestimated. In all cases, repertoires were sampled only after the peak T cell response. A rise in Spike-specific TCR breadth and depth followed two AZD1222 doses.

Profiling relied on immunoSEQ multiplex PCR, and the TCRdb table lists in-frame clones only, not all of them. The profile shows about 190,000 clones, approximately 90% of them singletons. This clonotype was sampled from an adult in good health. Sample: peripheral blood, taken on day 0 of AZD1222 vaccination. This chain links TRBV6-6 with TRBJ1-1; 10 bases line up with TRBD1. In DNA form, the CDR3 reads TGTGCCAGCACTACCGGGACAGGGGTTTCTGAAGCTTTCTTT. This codes for CASTTGTGVSEAFF.